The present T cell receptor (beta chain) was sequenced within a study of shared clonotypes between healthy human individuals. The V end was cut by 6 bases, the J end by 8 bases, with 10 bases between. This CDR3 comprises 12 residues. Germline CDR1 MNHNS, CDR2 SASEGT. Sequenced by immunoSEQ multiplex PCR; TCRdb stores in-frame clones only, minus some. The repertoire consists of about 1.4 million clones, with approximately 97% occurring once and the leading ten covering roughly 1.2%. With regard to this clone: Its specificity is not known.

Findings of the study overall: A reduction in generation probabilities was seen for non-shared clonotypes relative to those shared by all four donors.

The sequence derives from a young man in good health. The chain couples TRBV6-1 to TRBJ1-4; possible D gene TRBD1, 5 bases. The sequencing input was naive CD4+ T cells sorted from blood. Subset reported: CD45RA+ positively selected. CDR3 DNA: TGTGCCAGCAGCCGCCGACAGGAAAAACTGTTTTTT. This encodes CASSRRQEKLFF.